A selection of T cell receptor beta chains follows, all from one sample in a study of type 1 regulatory T cells. TCRdb itself ran the reads through MiXCR, one entry per CDR3 protein. The sample records about 100,000 distinct CDR3 sequences, less than 40% being singletons. The sample taken for sequencing was CD4+ T cells, either the whole sample or a sorted fraction (not recorded which). Receptors were obtained from a human donor in good health. Each CDR3 is given with its conserved first and last residue. The D gene is left open where the match is weak. Rows may omit the clone size; those that give it use once, few, many or a size class.

J	size	V	D	CDR3	DNA
TRBJ2-2	.	TRBV20-1	.	CSASPEIDTGELFF	TGCAGTGCTAGTCCGGAGATTGACACCGGGGAGCTGTTTTTT
TRBJ1-2	few	TRBV29-1	.	CSVARGTGGYTF	TGCAGCGTTGCCCGGGGTACGGGTGGCTACACCTTC
TRBJ2-3	few	TRBV15	.	CATSTRSGTDTQYF	TGTGCCACCAGCACCCGATCGGGCACAGATACGCAGTATTTT
TRBJ2-7	few	TRBV7-8	TRBD1	CASSSLFGQGEQYF	TGTGCCAGCAGCTCATTATTTGGACAGGGCGAGCAGTACTTC
TRBJ2-3	.	TRBV7-2	.	CASTSWGDTQYF	TGTGCCAGCACCTCTTGGGGGGATACGCAGTATTTT
TRBJ2-7	few	TRBV7-2	TRBD1	CASSFDRGHNEQYF	TGTGCCAGCAGCTTCGACAGGGGGCATAACGAGCAGTACTTC
TRBJ1-2	few	TRBV5-1	.	CASSPWTGTGVDYGYTF	TGCGCCAGCAGTCCATGGACTGGGACGGGCGTGGACTATGGCTACACCTTC
TRBJ2-5	.	TRBV5-1	.	CASSPINYLETQYF	TGCGCCAGCAGCCCCATAAACTACCTAGAGACCCAGTACTTC
TRBJ2-3	.	TRBV28	.	CASSFLYGQDGTDTQYF	TGTGCCAGCAGTTTTTTATACGGCCAGGACGGGACAGATACGCAGTATTTT
TRBJ2-5	.	TRBV5-1	TRBD1	CASNPGNTGQGFSWSETQYF	TGCGCCAGCAACCCCGGTAATACGGGACAGGGGTTTTCGTGGTCAGAGACCCAGTACTTC
TRBJ2-5	few	TRBV20-1	TRBD2	CSARDQLAGFGETQYF	TGCAGTGCTAGAGATCAACTAGCGGGATTCGGAGAGACCCAGTACTTC
TRBJ2-7	.	TRBV28	.	CASSSGPTEWAEQYF	TGTGCCAGCAGCTCAGGACCAACCGAGTGGGCCGAGCAGTACTTC
TRBJ1-6	.	TRBV30	TRBD1	CACGRDRDHSPLHF	TGTGCCTGTGGCCGGGACAGGGATCATTCACCCCTCCACTTT
TRBJ1-1	few	TRBV18	.	CASSPNTGRVGTEAFF	TGTGCCAGCTCACCTAACACAGGGCGGGTCGGTACTGAAGCTTTCTTT
TRBJ2-7	few	TRBV28	.	CASNPPGPNYEQYF	TGTGCCAGTAATCCACCGGGACCTAACTACGAGCAGTACTTC
TRBJ2-1	.	TRBV7-6	TRBD2	CASSLDPGLAGGYNEQFF	TGTGCCAGCAGCTTAGATCCGGGACTAGCGGGAGGGTACAATGAGCAGTTCTTC
TRBJ2-7	few	TRBV15	.	CATSRGGYEQYF	TGTGCCACCAGCAGAGGTGGCTACGAGCAGTACTTC
TRBJ1-1	.	TRBV7-2	.	CASTRDPRGAEAFF	TGTGCCAGCACCAGGGACCCACGTGGTGCTGAAGCTTTCTTT
TRBJ1-5	once	TRBV7-9	TRBD1	CASSPDRHQPQHF	TGTGCCAGCAGCCCGGACAGGCATCAGCCCCAGCATTTT
TRBJ2-2	.	TRBV14	.	CTSSQELPGELFF	TGTACCAGCAGCCAAGAATTACCCGGGGAGCTGTTTTTT
TRBJ2-3	.	TRBV5-1	.	CASSLEQGGTDTQYF	TGCGCCAGCAGCTTGGAGCAGGGTGGCACAGATACGCAGTATTTT